The entry below describes one TCR beta chain. The CDR3 spans 13 residues. Deletions cut 5 bases from V and 0 bases from J, with 7 bases between. Germline CDR1 and CDR2: SEHNR and FQNEAQ (reference sequence). The source of the sample is a study of control samples from healthy donors and cancer patients. Libraries were prepared by immunoSEQ multiplex PCR; TCRdb keeps only in-frame clonotypes and omits some of them. The table records 25,000 to 35,000 clones, more than 75% of them present only once. What was sequenced was PBMCs. The sequence derives from a woman in her 40s with lung cancer. The rearrangement links TRBV7-9 to TRBJ1-1; no clear D. The CDR3 DNA reads as TGTGCCAGCAGCCCGGTCTTGAACACTGAAGCTTTCTTT. As protein: CASSPVLNTEAFF.